The entry below describes one T cell receptor (beta chain). The antigen it recognizes is unknown. No base-level quality is on record; no much larger clone is a single base apart. After less than 13 days of culture, CD4+ T cells were isolated with the EasySep CD4+ T cell isolation kit. Each participant got two doses of an mRNA SARS-CoV-2 vaccine, either BNT162b2 or mRNA-1273. The absence of prior SARS-CoV-2 infection in healthy vaccine recipients was confirmed by negative nucleocapsid antibodies before and after vaccination. On days 3 and 7, half of the culture medium was replaced with fresh IL-2-containing medium. Each peptide stimulation condition was cultured in triplicate wells unless otherwise noted. Using Ficoll-Paque Plus gradient centrifugation, PBMC were separated from whole blood and then either used fresh or cryopreserved at -140C. The QIAamp micro DNA kit was used to extract genomic DNA from the cultured CD4+ T cells.

Sequences MNHNY (CDR1) and SVGAGI (CDR2) are obtained from the germline V gene (reference sequence). V has 4 bases trimmed and J has 4 bases trimmed; junction bases matching no gene number 10. Taken from cysteine to phenylalanine, the CDR3 has 16 residues. CDR3 DNA only is kept here, 48 bases in frame from base 1. Library prep was done by the immunoSEQ multiplex PCR assay. DNA from the cultured and isolated CD4+ T cells underwent TCR beta CDR3 sequencing. Processing in the source paper ran as follows. Non-productive TCR sequences were removed and reads were trimmed to the CDR3 region, keeping CDR3s of at least 7 amino acids. The MANAFEST web app was used to identify antigen-specific clonotypes by comparing expansion in peptide wells with expansion in reference cultures. For clones to be considered positive, expansion at FDR<0.05 versus reference and all other wells, an odds ratio above 5, and a frequency above 0.1% in two replicate wells were required. A clonotype was called cross-reactive if it was significantly expanded both in SARS-CoV-2 spike wells and in at least one common cold coronavirus spike condition. Levenshtein distance calculated with the stringdist R package was used to assess CDR3 similarity, and unrooted trees were constructed with ape in R 3.6.1. Drawn from immuneACCESS, this table holds only the in-frame rearrangements with V and J called that TCRdb kept. Clones are partly lost; checked studies trace under half to an unresolved V gene and leave the rest unexplained. The D gene and trimming were derived from the DNA, and the V and J assignments and clone size from that table. This sample has more than 60,000 clones in its table, and over 70% of those were observed once. Around 2.4% of the sample is held by the ten biggest clonotypes.

The sample is drawn from a study of vaccination effects on CD4 cells after COVID-19 (dated by TCRdb to between 2020 and 2023). Regarding the complete study: In the ViraFEST assay, PBMC were stimulated with viral peptide pools, and TCR sequencing was then used to find antigen-specific CD4+ T cell clonotypes based on their expansion. Cultures from other donors in the study were sequenced using the Oncomine TCR Beta short-read assay on an Illumina iSeq 100. Post-vaccine samples across the study were collected a median of 72 days after the second dose, with a range of 14 to 241. Around 2 million PBMC per well were cultured in IMDM with about 4.5% human AB serum, 8.5 to 10 IU/ml IL-2 and gentamicin, plus 10 ug/ml peptides. Altogether, 10 COVID-19 convalescent patients and a few SARS-CoV-2-naive healthy vaccine recipients made up the full study. The study compared SARS-CoV-2 spike-specific CD4+ TCR repertoires before and after mRNA vaccination in COVID-19 convalescent patients and infection-naive vaccine recipients.

The full study reports these points: Among healthy vaccine recipients, nearly all vaccine-induced clones were SARS-CoV-2 mono-reactive, and only 1 of 255 was cross-reactive with common cold coronaviruses. Marked clonal contraction was observed in both infection-induced and vaccine-induced clones at late post-vaccination timepoints, consistent with waning T cell responses. The study was limited by a small number of convalescent patients and lacked early post-infection timepoints.

This receptor was obtained from a human donor who received a COVID-19 vaccine. The material was CD4+ T cells from PBMCs cultured without peptide, obtained after COVID-19 vaccination. The chain is made from TRBV6-6 and TRBJ2-5, with 9 junctional bases fitting TRBD1. The nucleotide sequence reads TGTGCCAGCAGTTTTGGGACAGGGATTGAGGGAGAGACCCAGTACTTC. The translation is CASSFGTGIEGETQYF.